The source of this TCR beta chain is a study of blood T cell repertoires in COVID-19. Study-level background: T cells, B-cell-depleted T cells, or PBMCs supplied cDNA or gDNA.

This clone was recorded once. In the authors' methods: Amplification from reference gene primers served as the basis for estimated nucleated cell counts. Libraries were prepared by immunoSEQ multiplex PCR; TCRdb keeps only in-frame clonotypes and omits some of them. V and J calls and clone size follow that table, whereas D and trimming were derived from the DNA. Among approximately 61,000 clones listed, around 87% were seen once. From germline, CDR1 is MNHNS and CDR2 SASEGT. Trimming at V came to 2 bases and at J to 11 bases, leaving 8 bases not matched to a gene. The CDR3 extends over 13 amino acids.

The chain recombines TRBV6-1 with TRBJ1-1; 7 nucleotides match TRBD1. The sequencing input was peripheral blood. The sequence was collected from a human donor in a cohort sampled during active COVID-19. The CDR3 protein is CASSERQGVMAFF. Written as DNA, the CDR3 is TGTGCCAGCAGTGAACGACAGGGTGTAATGGCTTTCTTT.